This T cell receptor beta chain was obtained from a study of blood T cells in healthy people across ages. Study details: Per two T cells, about one barcoded beta molecule was captured through template switching. Points from the study as a whole: Unknown donor CMV status possibly confounded expanded clonotype changes. Greater diversity and more naive CD4+ cells were seen in long-lived donors than in aged donors. While age rose, TCR beta diversity per million T cells dropped in a roughly linear way.

A second PCR of 7 to 11 cycles used a sample-barcoded 5' primer and a J-beta primer mix. MiXCR, run by TCRdb on the 5' RACE reads, gives a single entry per CDR3 protein. The table includes over a million distinct CDR3 sequences, roughly 45% detected once. Trimming took 3 bases from V and 0 from J; bases not matched to a gene: 10. Per the germline V gene, CDR1 is DFQATT and CDR2 is SNEGSKA (reference sequence). The CDR3 has 17 amino acids. This clonotype came up a few times. As yet, its antigen is unknown. Sequencing was done on a sample of blood. This chain links TRBV20-1 with TRBJ2-2; 7 bases match TRBD1. This clonotype originated in a woman aged 60-75 years in good health. The CDR3 DNA reads as TGCAGTGCTAGGGGCCTCCGGGACAGCTCGAACACCGGGGAGCTGTTTTTT. This gives the protein CSARGLRDSSNTGELFF.